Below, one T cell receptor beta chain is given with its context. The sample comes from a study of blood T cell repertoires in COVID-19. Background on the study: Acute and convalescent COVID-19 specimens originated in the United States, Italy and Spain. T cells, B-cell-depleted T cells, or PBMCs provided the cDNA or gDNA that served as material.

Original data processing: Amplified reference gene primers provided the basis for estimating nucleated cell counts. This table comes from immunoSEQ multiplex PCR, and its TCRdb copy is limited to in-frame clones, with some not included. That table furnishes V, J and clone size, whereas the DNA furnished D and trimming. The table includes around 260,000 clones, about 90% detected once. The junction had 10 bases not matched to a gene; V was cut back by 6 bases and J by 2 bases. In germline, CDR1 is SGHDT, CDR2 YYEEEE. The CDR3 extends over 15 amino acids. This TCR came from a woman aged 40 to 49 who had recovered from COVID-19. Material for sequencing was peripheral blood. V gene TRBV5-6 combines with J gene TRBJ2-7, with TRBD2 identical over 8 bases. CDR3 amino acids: CASNWVSGGTYEQYF. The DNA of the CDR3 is TGTGCCAGCAACTGGGTCAGCGGGGGAACCTACGAGCAGTACTTC.